Sequencing of this T cell receptor beta chain was carried out in a study of identical twins (TCRdb year 2016). For the study in its entirety: To test whether fetal clonotypes persist, the study used deep sequencing on TCR alpha and beta repertoires from monozygotic twins, unrelated adults of various ages, and cord blood. Replicate twin experiments were performed at different times using different library preparation protocols to rule out contamination.

Concerning this clonotype: This clone's antigen is unknown. Base qualities were left out, and no much larger clone turns up one base away.

What the work shows at the level of the full study, not this receptor alone: Compared with coincidental sharing between unrelated individuals, out-of-frame TCR alpha sequences shared between twins showed an excess of sequences with low generation probability. Excess twin sharing in beta out-of-frame sequences was weaker because fewer shared sequences lowered the signal-to-noise ratio. Invariant T cells such as MAIT and iNKT could partly confound zero-insertion analyses, though diverse VJ usage argued against this for most clonotypes. Because the same donors could not be followed over many years, the conclusions relied on cross-sectional statistical analysis. Fewer insertions were carried by abundant cord blood beta clonotypes, a similar but weaker trend appeared in young adult naive repertoires, and no such trend appeared in memory repertoires. In monozygotic twins, out-of-frame TCR alpha sharing was systematically underestimated by recombination models, although the models agreed with sharing between unrelated individuals.

The CDR3, from cysteine to phenylalanine, totals 16 residues. Just CDR3 DNA is preserved here, 48 bases in frame from base 1. Clipping removes 3 bases from V and 4 bases from J, with 9 as the unmatched junction base count. The receptor library was made with 5' RACE. Instrument used: Illumina HiSeq 2000. A universal primer binding site was introduced by template switching, and a unique molecular identifier was present in the final cDNA, enabling accurate counting of TCR cDNA molecules. Specific primers in the conserved constant-segment region were used to synthesize first-strand cDNA for TCR alpha and beta chains. To control for contamination, every cDNA library was double barcoded, receiving both a SMART-Mk sample barcode and Illumina barcodes. Two successive PCR steps introduced TruSeq adapter sequences along with Illumina sample barcodes. The TCR alpha and beta cDNA libraries were sequenced on the Illumina HiSeq platform using custom primers. In the source study's methods: MiGEC processed the raw reads to extract unique molecular identifiers, while MiXCR was used to determine the CDR3 positions. Recombination models were inferred per individual with the repgenHMM and IGoR tools using an EM algorithm. The tcR package in R was used for shared clonotype analysis, with sharing normalized by the product of cloneset sizes. To study raw recombination without the effects of thymic and clonal selection, out-of-frame nonproductive sequences were analyzed. TCRdb cleaned the public reads at Q25 with fastp, built clones with MiXCR and kept in-frame beta chains. Every CDR3 protein is listed once, alongside the most common genes and DNA of its rows. TCRdb assigned the V and J calls; the authors' analysis was not used. Counted in this sample were nearly 900,000 distinct CDR3 sequences; over 9% of them appeared once. The leading ten clones occupy around 1.5% of the sample.

Every donor was a healthy Caucasian. The twin cohort consisted of three pairs of female monozygotic twins, all aged roughly 18 to 30 years. Peripheral blood mononuclear cells were the source from which RNA for the TCR libraries was isolated. These data were likewise used in another study, on yellow fever vaccine responses in identical twins. That second report states: According to the authors, the vaccine-induced T cell response in identical twins seemed to be partly convergent and partly specific to each individual. The study precisely tracked vaccine-responding T cell clones in identical twins.

The sequenced material came from PBMCs. This sequence uses TRBV12-3 or TRBV12-4 and TRBJ2-3; 8 central nucleotides agree with TRBD2. This receptor was identified in a woman aged 18-29 years in good health. At the DNA level, the sequence is TGTGCCAGCAGTTTTTGGTCGAGCGGGAGTGCAGATACGCAGTATTTT. It translates as CASSFWSSGSADTQYF.